These 14 T cell receptor beta chains were sequenced from one sample in a study of cytotoxic CD8 clonotypes in ibrutinib-treated CLL. Profiled with immunoSEQ multiplex PCR; TCRdb holds only in-frame clones, not every one. Of approximately 45,000 clones in the sample, 60% to 75% were seen once. Material: PBMCs, obtained after 12 months of ibrutinib treatment. All receptors come from a human donor with chronic lymphocytic leukemia.

The rearrangement uses TRBV7-9 and TRBJ2-3; 8 bases fit TRBD2. This CDR3 is 16 amino acids long. Germline CDR1 reads SEHNR; CDR2 reads FQNEAQ (reference sequence). V was clipped by 2 bases and J by 0 bases; unmatched bases: 4. The CDR3 DNA sequence: TGTGCCAGCAGCTTACAATTAGCGGGGAGCACAGATACGCAGTATTTT. It encodes CASSLQLAGSTDTQYF. Complete variable domain (other parts from reference TRBV7-9 and TRBJ2-3): DTGVSQNPRHKITKRGQNVTFRCDPISEHNRLYWYRQTLGQGPEFLTYFQNEAQLEKSRLLSDRFSAERPKGSFSTLEIQRTEQGDSAMYLCASSLQLAGSTDTQYFGPGTRLTVL.

The rearrangement uses TRBV9 and TRBJ2-2; 9 positions match TRBD2. Trimming removed 0 bases from V and 7 bases from J; junction bases left unmatched: 10. The length of the CDR3 is 17 residues. Germline CDR1 and CDR2: SGDLS and YYNGEE. The CDR3 coding sequence is TGTGCCAGCAGCGTAGGACTTAGCGGGGGCGGTAACGGGGAGCTGTTTTTT. Its protein product is CASSVGLSGGGNGELFF.

The J gene is TRBJ2-2, the V gene TRBV27; TRBD2 matches 7 bases. The germline gives CDR1 MNHEY, CDR2 SMNVEV (reference sequence). V lost 6 bases and J lost 7; bases outside the gene matches: 11. This CDR3 has 15 residues. In DNA, the CDR3 is TGTGCCAGCAGCCTCTTCAGCGGGGTGGGCGGGGAGCTGTTTTTT. Translation gives CASSLFSGVGGELFF.

The J gene is TRBJ1-6, the V gene TRBV5-1; possible D gene TRBD1, 5 bases. Between the trimmed V and J ends, which lost 0 bases and 8 bases, there was a span of 12 bases. This CDR3 region has 15 residues. CDR1 and CDR2 (germline): SGHRS, YFSETQ. Written as DNA, the CDR3 is TGCGCCAGCAGCTTGGGAGAGGGGTGGGATTCACCCCTCCACTTT. This sequence encodes CASSLGEGWDSPLHF.

This chain connects TRBV6-6 to TRBJ2-5, with D possibly called TRBD1 or TRBD2 (7 bases each). V shed 8 bases and J shed 5 bases, with 18 bases lying between them. The CDR3 spans 14 residues. From germline, CDR1 is MNHNY and CDR2 SVGAGI (reference sequence). The CDR3 loop is CASSVGGGLETQYF. CDR3 nucleotides: TGTGCCAGCTCAGTGGGAGGGGGCCTGGAGACCCAGTACTTC.

The chain couples TRBV10-3 to TRBJ2-7, with TRBD2 matching 7 bases. The CDR3 is made up of 13 amino acids. V was pared by 2 bases and J by 4 bases, with 2 bases of the junction left unmatched. From germline, CDR1 is ENHRY and CDR2 SYGVKD. The CDR3 DNA reads as TGTGCCATCAGTGAGGGGGACTATTACGAGCAGTACTTC. Translation gives CAISEGDYYEQYF.

The chain combines TRBV29-1 with TRBJ2-5; a possible D gene is TRBD2 (7 bases). The V gene lost 1 base and the J gene lost 2 bases, with 17 bases spanning the gap. The germline V gene has CDR1 SQVTM and CDR2 ANQGSEA. The CDR3 loop spans 16 amino acids. CDR3 residues: CSVEGDPGGPQETQYF. The CDR3 DNA reads TGCAGCGTTGAAGGGGACCCCGGGGGGCCTCAAGAGACCCAGTACTTC.

The chain uses TRBV7-2 and TRBJ1-1, with D unresolved. Trimming took 11 bases from V and 2 from J, leaving 9 bases between them. Per germline, CDR1 SGHTA and CDR2 FQGNSA. The CDR3 loop spans 11 amino acids. In nucleotides, the CDR3 is TGTGCCTTTCAGGAAAACACTGAAGCTTTCTTT. Translated, it gives CAFQENTEAFF.

The V and J genes are TRBV6-5 and TRBJ1-3; the D is unclear. V shed 4 bases and J shed 3 bases, with 10 bases lying between them. The CDR3 consists of 14 residues. Germline lookup yields CDR1 MNHEY and CDR2 SVGAGI. The CDR3 DNA sequence: TGTGCCAGCAGTTCGATAGGCGGTGGAAACACCATATATTTT. This encodes CASSSIGGGNTIYF.

The chain carries TRBV28 and TRBJ1-6; D not resolved. V was cut by 5 bases and J by 4 bases, with 12 bases left in between. There are 15 residues in the CDR3. Germline CDR1 is MDHEN and CDR2 is SYDVKM. CDR3 bases: TGTGCCAGCAGTCCCGTGAACCTTTATAATTCACCCCTCCACTTT. Translating it yields CASSPVNLYNSPLHF.

The chain couples TRBV5-1 to TRBJ2-3; TRBD1 matches at 7 bases. Trimming at V came to 4 bases and at J to 0 bases, leaving 2 bases not matched to a gene. The CDR3 contains 14 residues. In germline, CDR1 is SGHRS, CDR2 YFSETQ. CDR3 amino acids: CASSPGQSTDTQYF. Here the CDR3 DNA reads TGCGCCAGCAGCCCGGGACAGAGCACAGATACGCAGTATTTT. The variable domain in full, completed from reference TRBV5-1 and TRBJ2-3, reads KAGVTQTPRYLIKTRGQQVTLSCSPISGHRSVSWYQQTPGQGLQFLFEYFSETQRNKGNFPGRFSGRQFSNSRSEMNVSTLELGDSALYLCASSPGQSTDTQYFGPGTRLTVL.

This clone was detected a few times. V gene TRBV28 combines with J gene TRBJ2-1; D unresolved. Germline V gives CDR1 MDHEN, CDR2 SYDVKM. The V end lost 3 bases, the J end lost 7 bases, and 13 bases lay between the germline ends. This CDR3 contains 14 residues. CDR3 in amino acids: CASSFLIGKNEQFF. The CDR3 bases are TGTGCCAGCAGTTTTCTGATTGGTAAGAATGAGCAGTTCTTC.

The chain links TRBV2 to TRBJ1-2; D not resolved. The length of the CDR3 is 15 residues. The germline V gene has CDR1 SNHLY and CDR2 FYNNEI. The V gene lost 7 bases and the J gene lost 6 bases, with 21 bases spanning the gap. The CDR3 bases are TGTGCCAGCACCGCCCGGGCGTGGGCTCGGGATGGCTACACCTTC. Translating gives CASTARAWARDGYTF. Using reference TRBV2 and TRBJ1-2 for the parts outside the CDR3, the full variable domain is EPEVTQTPSHQVTQMGQEVILRCVPISNHLYFYWYRQILGQKVEFLVSFYNNEISEKSEIFDDQFSVERPDGSNFTLKIRSTKLEDSAMYFCASTARAWARDGYTFGSGTRLTVV.

The J gene is TRBJ1-1, the V gene TRBV7-8; no definite D call. This CDR3 is built from 15 residues. Trimming removed 8 bases at V and 0 bases at J, with 16 bases between. Germline V CDR1 and CDR2: SGHVS, FQNEAQ. In DNA, the CDR3 is TGTGCCAGCTCCAGCACCGGCACCTTGAACACTGAAGCTTTCTTT. Translating gives CASSSTGTLNTEAFF.